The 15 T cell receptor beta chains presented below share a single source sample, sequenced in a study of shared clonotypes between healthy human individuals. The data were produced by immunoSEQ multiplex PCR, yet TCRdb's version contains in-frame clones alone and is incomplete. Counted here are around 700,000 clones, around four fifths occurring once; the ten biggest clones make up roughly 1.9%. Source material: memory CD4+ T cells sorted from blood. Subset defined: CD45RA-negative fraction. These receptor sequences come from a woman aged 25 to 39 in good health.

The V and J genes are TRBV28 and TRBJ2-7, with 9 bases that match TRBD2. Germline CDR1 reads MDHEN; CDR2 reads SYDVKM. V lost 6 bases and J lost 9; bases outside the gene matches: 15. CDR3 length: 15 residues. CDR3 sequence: CASSPRGSGSVGQYF. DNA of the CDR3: TGTGCCAGCAGCCCGCGGGGTAGCGGGAGTGTGGGGCAGTACTTC.

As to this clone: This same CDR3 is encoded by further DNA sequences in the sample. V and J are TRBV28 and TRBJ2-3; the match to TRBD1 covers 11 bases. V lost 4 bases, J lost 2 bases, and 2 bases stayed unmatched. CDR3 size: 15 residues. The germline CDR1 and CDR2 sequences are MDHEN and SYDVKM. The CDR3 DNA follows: TGTGCCAGCAGTTCGGGACAGGGGGTCACAGATACGCAGTATTTT. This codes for CASSSGQGVTDTQYF.

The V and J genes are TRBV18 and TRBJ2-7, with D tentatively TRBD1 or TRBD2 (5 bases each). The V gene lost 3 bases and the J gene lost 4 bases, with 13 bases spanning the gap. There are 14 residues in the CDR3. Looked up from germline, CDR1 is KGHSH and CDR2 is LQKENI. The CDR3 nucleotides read TGTGCCAGCTCACCGACGTCGGGACGGTACGAGCAGTACTTC. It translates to CASSPTSGRYEQYF.

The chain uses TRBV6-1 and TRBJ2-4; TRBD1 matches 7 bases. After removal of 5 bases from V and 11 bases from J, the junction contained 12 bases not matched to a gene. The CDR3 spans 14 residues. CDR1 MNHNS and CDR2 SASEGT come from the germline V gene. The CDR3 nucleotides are TGTGCCAGCAGTCAACAGGGGTTTGCTAATGTTCAGTACTTC. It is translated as CASSQQGFANVQYF.

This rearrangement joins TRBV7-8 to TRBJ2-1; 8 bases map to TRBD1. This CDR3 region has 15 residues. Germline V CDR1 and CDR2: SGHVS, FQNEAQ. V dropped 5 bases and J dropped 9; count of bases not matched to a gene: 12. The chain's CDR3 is CASSVSETGAREQFF. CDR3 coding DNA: TGTGCCAGCAGCGTCTCAGAGACAGGGGCCCGTGAGCAGTTCTTC.

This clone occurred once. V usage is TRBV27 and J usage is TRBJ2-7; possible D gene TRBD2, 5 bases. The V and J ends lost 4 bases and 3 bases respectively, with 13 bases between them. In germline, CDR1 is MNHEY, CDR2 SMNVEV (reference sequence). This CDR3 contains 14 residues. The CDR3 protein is CASSYRPRGYEQYF. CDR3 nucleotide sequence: TGTGCCAGCAGTTATCGACCTCGGGGCTACGAGCAGTACTTC.

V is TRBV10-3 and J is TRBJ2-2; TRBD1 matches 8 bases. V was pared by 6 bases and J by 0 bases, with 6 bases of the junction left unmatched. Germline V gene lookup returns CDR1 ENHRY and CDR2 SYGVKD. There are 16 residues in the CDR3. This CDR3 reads CAISRADRANTGELFF. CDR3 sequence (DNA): TGTGCCATCAGCCGAGCGGACAGGGCGAACACCGGGGAGCTGTTTTTT.

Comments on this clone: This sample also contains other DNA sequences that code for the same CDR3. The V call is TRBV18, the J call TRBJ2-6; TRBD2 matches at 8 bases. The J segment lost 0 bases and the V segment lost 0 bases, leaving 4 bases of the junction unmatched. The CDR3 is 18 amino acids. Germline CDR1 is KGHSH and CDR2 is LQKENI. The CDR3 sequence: CASSPPQGTSSGANVLTF. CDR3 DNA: TGTGCCAGCTCACCACCTCAGGGGACTAGCTCTGGGGCCAACGTCCTGACTTTC.

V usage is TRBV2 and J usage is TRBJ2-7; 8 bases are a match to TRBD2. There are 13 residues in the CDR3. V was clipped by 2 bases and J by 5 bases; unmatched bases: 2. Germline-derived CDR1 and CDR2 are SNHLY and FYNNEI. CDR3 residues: CASSERGGNEQYF. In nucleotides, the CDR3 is TGTGCCAGCAGTGAACGCGGGGGGAACGAGCAGTACTTC.

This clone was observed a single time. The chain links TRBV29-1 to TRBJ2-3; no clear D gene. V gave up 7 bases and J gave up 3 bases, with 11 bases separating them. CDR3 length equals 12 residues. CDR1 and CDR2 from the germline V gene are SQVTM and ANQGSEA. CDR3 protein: CSAFHQTDTQYF. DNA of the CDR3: TGCAGCGCCTTCCACCAGACAGATACGCAGTATTTT.

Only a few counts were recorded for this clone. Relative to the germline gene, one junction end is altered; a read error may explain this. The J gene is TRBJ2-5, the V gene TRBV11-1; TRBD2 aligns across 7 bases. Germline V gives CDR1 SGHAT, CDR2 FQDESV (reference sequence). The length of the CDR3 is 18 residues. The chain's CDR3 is CASSLAVGARAGQETQYF. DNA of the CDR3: TGTGCCAGCAGCCTAGCGGTCGGGGCTAGAGCGGGGCAAGAGACCCAGTACTTC.

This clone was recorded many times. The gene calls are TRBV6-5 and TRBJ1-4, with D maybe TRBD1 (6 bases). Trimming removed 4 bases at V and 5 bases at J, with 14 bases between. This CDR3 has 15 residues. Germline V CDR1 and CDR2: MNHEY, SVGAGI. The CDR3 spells CASSFRPGTNEKLFF. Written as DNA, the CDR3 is TGTGCCAGCAGTTTTCGGCCAGGGACAAATGAAAAACTGTTTTTT.

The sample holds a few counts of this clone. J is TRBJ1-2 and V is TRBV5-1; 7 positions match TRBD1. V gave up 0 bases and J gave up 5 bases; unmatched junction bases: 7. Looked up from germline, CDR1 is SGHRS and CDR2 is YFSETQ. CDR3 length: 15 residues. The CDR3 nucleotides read TGCGCCAGCAGCTTGGCCGTCAGGGGGATGTATGGCTACACCTTC. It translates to CASSLAVRGMYGYTF.

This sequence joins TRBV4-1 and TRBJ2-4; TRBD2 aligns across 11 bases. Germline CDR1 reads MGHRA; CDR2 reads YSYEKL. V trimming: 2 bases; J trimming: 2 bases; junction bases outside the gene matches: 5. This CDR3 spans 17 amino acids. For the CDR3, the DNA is TGCGCCAGCAGCCAACCAACTAGCGGGAGTCCCAAAAACATTCAGTACTTC. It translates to CASSQPTSGSPKNIQYF.

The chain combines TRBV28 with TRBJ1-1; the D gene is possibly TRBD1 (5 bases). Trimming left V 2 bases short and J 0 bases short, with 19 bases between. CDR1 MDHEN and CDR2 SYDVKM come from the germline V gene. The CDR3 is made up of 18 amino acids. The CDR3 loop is CASSLEITLRGLNTEAFF. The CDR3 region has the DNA TGTGCCAGCAGTTTAGAGATTACGCTGAGGGGTTTGAACACTGAAGCTTTCTTT.